This T cell receptor beta chain stems from a study of cytotoxic CD8 clonotypes in ibrutinib-treated CLL. Trimming at V came to 4 bases and at J to 4 bases, leaving 17 bases not matched to a gene. The CDR3 is 20 amino acids. Germline CDR1 SGDLS, CDR2 YYNGEE. Some clones are missing from TCRdb's copy, which holds only in-frame ones; the method was immunoSEQ multiplex PCR. The sample gives roughly 220,000 clones, about three quarters of which show up once; 5.9% is in the top ten. Sequences were derived from PBMCs, sampled after 12 months of ibrutinib treatment. The clonotype was recovered from a human donor with chronic lymphocytic leukemia. The V and J genes are TRBV9 and TRBJ2-1; 13 bases are shared with TRBD2. This CDR3 reads CASSLGLAGEASRIYNEQFF. CDR3 coding DNA: TGTGCCAGCAGCCTTGGACTAGCGGGGGAGGCAAGTCGGATTTACAATGAGCAGTTCTTC. Together with reference TRBV9 and TRBJ2-1, the CDR3 gives the full variable domain: DSGVTQTPKHLITATGQRVTLRCSPRSGDLSVYWYQQSLDQGLQFLIQYYNGEERAKGNILERFSAQQFPDLHSELNLSSLELGDSALYFCASSLGLAGEASRIYNEQFFGPGTRLTVL.